Listed here are 9 T cell receptor beta chains from one sample, sequenced in a study of breast tumors, draining lymph nodes, adjacent tissues. TCRdb re-analysed the multiplex PCR reads in MiXCR, keeping a single row per CDR3 protein. The data show 150,000 to 250,000 distinct CDR3 sequences, 30% to 40% seen once. Samples came from axillary lymph nodes draining the breast cancer. Sequenced: axillary lymph node tissue. The receptors were gathered from a female donor with breast cancer. Some clones in this sample may be carry-over from other donors' samples.

This clonotype was seen repeatedly, ten times or more. The chain couples TRBV19 to TRBJ1-6; D is uncertain. This CDR3 comprises 17 residues. The germline gives CDR1 LNHDA, CDR2 SQIVND (reference sequence). V lost 9 bases and J 7 bases, leaving 25 bases between the germline ends. The CDR3 DNA sequence: TGTGCCAGACAGACTCCCCGGAGCTCCTTGGGGAATTCACCCCTCCACTTT. This translates into CARQTPRSSLGNSPLHF.

By sample share, this clonotype is medium-sized. This chain uses TRBV7-6 with TRBJ2-1; TRBD2 matches at 11 bases. The J segment lost 8 bases and the V segment lost 2 bases, leaving 5 bases of the junction unmatched. This CDR3 has 15 residues. Germline V gene data show CDR1 as SGHVS and CDR2 as FNYEAQ. In nucleotides, the CDR3 is TGTGCCAGCAGCTTAAGAACTAGCGGGAGCGATGAGCAGTTCTTC. Amino acids: CASSLRTSGSDEQFF.

This clonotype came up many times. The chain uses TRBV6-6 and TRBJ1-4; 7 bases are shared with TRBD1. The J segment lost 8 bases and the V segment lost 5 bases, leaving 11 bases of the junction unmatched. This CDR3 is 15 amino acids long. Germline V lookup: CDR1 MNHNY, CDR2 SVGAGI (reference sequence). The CDR3 protein is CASSPTGPIPEKLFF. For the CDR3, the DNA is TGTGCCAGCAGTCCGACAGGGCCCATTCCGGAAAAACTGTTTTTT.

Turning to this clonotype: The conserved closing phenylalanine or tryptophan is absent in this CDR3, likely reflecting a read error. The gene calls are TRBV7-6 and TRBJ1-1; D perhaps matches TRBD1 (5 bases). This CDR3 comprises 13 residues. The V end was cut by 4 bases, the J end by 2 bases, with 8 bases between. Germline V gene lookup returns CDR1 SGHVS and CDR2 FNYEAQ. The CDR3 sequence: CASSSQGNTEAFL. Written as DNA, the CDR3 is TGTGCCAGCAGCTCGCAGGGTAACACTGAAGCTTTCTTG.

This clonotype appeared many times. The chain links TRBV5-8 to TRBJ2-2; 8 positions match TRBD1. Germline trimming cut 5 bases from V and 2 bases from J; bases unmatched to any gene: 5. The germline V gene encodes CDR1 SGHTS and CDR2 YDEGEE. The CDR3 spans 15 residues. CDR3 in DNA: TGTGCCAGCAGTCACGGACAGGGAAACACCGGGGAGCTGTTTTTT. It translates to CASSHGQGNTGELFF.

The sample holds many counts of this clonotype. This chain joins TRBV4-2 and TRBJ1-2; D is possibly TRBD1 (5 bases). The CDR3 spans 15 residues. V lost 0 bases to trimming and J lost 5 bases, with 13 bases between them. The germline CDR1 and CDR2 sequences are LGHNA and YNFKEQ. CDR3 nucleotides: TGTGCCAGCAGCCAAGATACGAGGGGCCGGTATGGCTACACCTTC. Amino acids: CASSQDTRGRYGYTF.

Only a few counts were recorded for this clonotype. Because the CDR3 is missing its conserved closing phenylalanine or tryptophan, this is likely a read error. V gene TRBV3-1 combines with J gene TRBJ1-6; D ambiguous. The V gene's germline CDR1 is LGHDT and CDR2 YNNKEL (reference sequence). V was shortened by 1 base and J by 7 bases, with 5 bases between the two germline ends. The CDR3 has 13 residues. CDR3 residues: CASSQALNSPLHL. The CDR3 bases are TGTGCCAGCAGCCAAGCATTAAATTCACCCCTCCACCTT.

This clonotype was counted ten times or more. The V gene is TRBV19, the J gene TRBJ2-5, with D possibly TRBD2 on 5 matching bases. The V and J ends lost 4 bases and 1 base respectively, with 10 bases between them. The CDR3 extends over 14 amino acids. CDR1 LNHDA and CDR2 SQIVND come from the germline V gene (reference sequence). As DNA, the CDR3 is TGTGCCAGTAGTAGAGGGCGGGTCCAAGAGACCCAGTACTTC. Residues: CASSRGRVQETQYF.

Ten or more counts support this clonotype. The V gene is TRBV7-3, the J gene TRBJ2-2; 12 nucleotides match TRBD2. Looked up from germline, CDR1 is SGHTA and CDR2 is FQGTGA. V lost 6 bases to trimming and J lost 7 bases; unmatched junction nucleotides: 6. The CDR3 is 15 residues long. The CDR3 region has the DNA TGTGCCAGCAGGCCTAGCGGGGGGGCGGACGGGGAGCTGTTTTTT. It specifies CASRPSGGADGELFF.